This T cell receptor beta chain came from a study of Ad26.COV2.S vaccination and SARS-CoV-2 variants. Looking at the study overall: Ad26.COV2.S given intramuscularly, once or twice 56 days apart.

Germline CDR1 reads SGHRS; CDR2 reads YFSETQ. V was cut by 4 bases and J by 8 bases, with 21 bases left in between. The CDR3 totals 16 residues. Sequencing was performed with immunoSEQ multiplex PCR; in TCRdb, only in-frame clones are kept and a portion is missing. This table has 250,000 to 300,000 clones, over 75% appearing once. The treatment is: roughly 18 received Ad26.COV2.S at low or high dose, single or two shots; about 5 received placebo; per-sample allocation not given. Sampling was performed 63 days after the first vaccine or placebo injection. Study-wide results and limits: Placebo recipients trailed vaccine recipients in spike-specific TCR breadth.

To note about this clone: Its target is not known.

This sequence joins TRBV5-1 and TRBJ1-4; D is uncertain. This receptor was taken from a person aged 18-65 years who received the Ad26.COV2.S COVID-19 vaccine or a placebo. The material sequenced was peripheral blood, taken in a trial of Ad26.COV2.S vaccine versus placebo. DNA for the CDR3: TGCGCCAGCAGCCCCGCGTCAAGAGAGGTTTGGGAAAAACTGTTTTTT. Translating it yields CASSPASREVWEKLFF.